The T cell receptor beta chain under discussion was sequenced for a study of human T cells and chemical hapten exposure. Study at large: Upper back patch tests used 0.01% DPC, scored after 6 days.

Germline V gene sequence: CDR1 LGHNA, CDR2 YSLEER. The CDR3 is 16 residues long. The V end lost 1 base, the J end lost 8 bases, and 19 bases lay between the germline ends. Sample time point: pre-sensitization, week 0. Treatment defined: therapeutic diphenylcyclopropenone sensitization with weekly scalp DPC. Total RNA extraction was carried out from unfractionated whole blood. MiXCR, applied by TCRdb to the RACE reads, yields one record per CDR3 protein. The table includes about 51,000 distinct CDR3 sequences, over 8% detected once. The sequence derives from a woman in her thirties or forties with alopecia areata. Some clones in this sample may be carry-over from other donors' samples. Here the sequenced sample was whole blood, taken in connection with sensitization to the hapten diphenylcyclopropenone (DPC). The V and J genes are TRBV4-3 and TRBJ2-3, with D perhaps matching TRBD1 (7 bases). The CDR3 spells CASSQVAGGRGGTQYF. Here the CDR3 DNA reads TGCGCCAGCAGCCAAGTTGCAGGGGGGCGTGGGGGTACGCAGTATTTT.